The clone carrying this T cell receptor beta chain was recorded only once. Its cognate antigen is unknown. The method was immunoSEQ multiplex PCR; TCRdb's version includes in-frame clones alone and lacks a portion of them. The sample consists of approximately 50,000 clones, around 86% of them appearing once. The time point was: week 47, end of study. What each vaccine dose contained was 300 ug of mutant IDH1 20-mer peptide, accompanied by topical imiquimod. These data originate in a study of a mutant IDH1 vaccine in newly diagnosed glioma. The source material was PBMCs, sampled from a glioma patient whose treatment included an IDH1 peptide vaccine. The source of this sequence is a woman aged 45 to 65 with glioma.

CDR3 protein: CASSSSGGSYGYTF. The DNA for the CDR3 is TGTGCCAGCAGCTCCTCTGGGGGGTCCTATGGCTACACCTTC. The chain joins TRBV7-2 to TRBJ1-2; a possible D gene is TRBD1 (5 bases). The length of the CDR3 is 14 residues. Germline CDR1 is SGHTA and CDR2 is FQGNSA. The V end was cut by 4 bases, the J end by 4 bases, with 13 bases between.